The 13 T cell receptor beta chains listed next were all sequenced from one sample in a study of cytomegalovirus exposure and HLA in healthy donors (dated by TCRdb to 2015 to 2018). Library generation was performed with the immunoSEQ multiplex PCR assay. A mixture of 60 forward primers for TCR Vbeta segments and 13 reverse primers for TCR Jbeta segments was used in the multiplex PCR. TCRdb took this table from immuneACCESS and kept in-frame rearrangements with V and J called. Such tables lack part of the clones; where checked against another copy, unresolved V genes explain under half of the gap, and the rest is unexplained. Within this sample are about 200,000 clones, with roughly 90% of them counted one time only. Jointly, the top ten make up roughly 0.32% of the sample. The sequenced sample consisted of PBMCs. Every receptor here comes from a woman aged 25-40 years in good health and CMV-seronegative.

This clone was seen only once. Other nucleotide sequences from this sample produce the same CDR3. J is TRBJ1-1 and V is TRBV18; TRBD1 matches 7 bases. CDR1 and CDR2 from the germline V gene are KGHSH and LQKENI. This CDR3 has 15 amino acids. Unmatched junction bases numbered 4, after V lost 2 bases and J lost 1 base. CDR3 sequence reads: CASSPFGTENTEAFF. Here the CDR3 DNA reads TGTGCCAGCTCACCATTCGGGACAGAGAACACTGAAGCTTTCTTT.

CDR3 loop: CASSFTGTGSGLFF. DNA of the CDR3: TGTGCCAGCAGTTTTACCGGGACAGGGTCTGGGCTGTTTTTT. The chain has TRBV5-5 and TRBJ1-4, with 9 bases lining up with TRBD1. This CDR3 comprises 14 residues. V shed 5 bases and J 14 bases; nucleotides not matched to a gene: 13. In germline, CDR1 is SGHKS, CDR2 YYEKEE (reference sequence).

This chain connects TRBV29-1 to TRBJ1-2, with 8 bases identical to TRBD1. J gave up 5 bases and V 5 bases, and 13 bases lay outside the gene matches. The CDR3 loop spans 15 amino acids. Germline CDR1 and CDR2: SQVTM and ANQGSEA. DNA for the CDR3: TGCAGCGTTTTAGGGCAGGGGGCACAACGGTATGGCTACACCTTC. Translating it yields CSVLGQGAQRYGYTF.

Regarding this clone: At one of its ends the junction is not consistent with the germline gene, which may arise from a read error. CDR3 bases: TGTTCCAGCAGCTCCCAGGGGGGCGCGGACACTGAAGCTTTCTTT. It yields the protein CSSSSQGGADTEAFF. The J gene is TRBJ1-1, the V gene TRBV7-9; TRBD1 matches 7 bases. The CDR3 extends over 15 amino acids. The germline V gene has CDR1 SEHNR and CDR2 FQNEAQ (reference sequence). Filled out from reference TRBV7-9 and TRBJ1-1, the complete variable domain reads DTGVSQNPRHKITKRGQNVTFRCDPISEHNRLYWYRQTLGQGPEFLTYFQNEAQLEKSRLLSDRFSAERPKGSFSTLEIQRTEQGDSAMYLCSSSSQGGADTEAFFGQGTRLTVV.

The chain uses TRBV5-1 and TRBJ1-2; tentatively, D is TRBD1 (6 bases). In germline, CDR1 is SGHRS, CDR2 YFSETQ. The CDR3 has 14 amino acids. Trimming removed 1 base at V and 2 bases at J, with 9 bases between. CDR3: CASSLTGTNYGYTF. CDR3 nucleotides: TGCGCCAGCAGCTTGACAGGGACCAACTATGGCTACACCTTC.

This chain joins TRBV28 and TRBJ2-6; TRBD1 matches 12 bases. The junction had 12 bases not matched to a gene; V was cut back by 2 bases and J by 1 base. The CDR3 extends over 21 amino acids. Germline CDR1 is MDHEN and CDR2 is SYDVKM. The CDR3 loop is CASSLEHFWGQGASGANVLTF. Here the CDR3 DNA reads TGTGCCAGCAGTTTAGAACATTTCTGGGGACAGGGGGCTTCTGGGGCCAACGTCCTGACTTTC.

The V gene is TRBV29-1, the J gene TRBJ2-7, with 11 bases identical to TRBD2. Per the germline V gene, CDR1 is SQVTM and CDR2 is ANQGSEA. There are 13 residues in the CDR3. Unmatched junction bases numbered 3, after V lost 5 bases and J lost 3 bases. The CDR3 spells CSVRLAGNYEQYF. The CDR3 DNA reads TGCAGCGTTAGACTAGCGGGAAACTACGAGCAGTACTTC.

The chain combines TRBV27 with TRBJ2-7; TRBD1 aligns across 7 bases. Germline trimming cut 4 bases from V and 3 bases from J; bases unmatched to any gene: 6. Germline CDR1 reads MNHEY; CDR2 reads SMNVEV (reference sequence). The CDR3 is 14 residues long. CDR3 DNA sequence: TGTGCCAGCAGTTCGGGGACAGCTCTCTACGAGCAGTACTTC. Protein: CASSSGTALYEQYF.

The CDR3 loop is CASSIAPGFEQFF. The CDR3 DNA reads as TGTGCCAGTAGTATCGCTCCAGGGTTTGAGCAGTTCTTC. V is TRBV19 and J is TRBJ2-1, with D perhaps TRBD1 (5 bases). CDR3 length equals 13 residues. Trimming took off 3 bases at V and 9 bases at J, with 12 bases between the two ends. Germline values: CDR1 LNHDA, CDR2 SQIVND (reference sequence). Supplemented by reference TRBV19 and TRBJ2-1, the full variable domain reads DGGITQSPKYLFRKEGQNVTLSCEQNLNHDAMYWYRQDPGQGLRLIYYSQIVNDFQKGDIAEGYSVSREKKESFPLTVTSAQKNPTAFYLCASSIAPGFEQFFGPGTRLTVL.

V usage is TRBV28 and J usage is TRBJ1-2, with D hard to call. The CDR3 extends over 13 amino acids. Germline CDR1 is MDHEN and CDR2 is SYDVKM. Trimming cost V 3 bases and J 6 bases, with 11 bases left between them. The CDR3 DNA sequence: TGTGCCAGCAGTTTCCCACCGCCGGATGGCTACACCTTC. Translated, it gives CASSFPPPDGYTF.

This clone came up a few times. This chain joins TRBV5-4 and TRBJ1-1; TRBD1 aligns across 10 bases. With V trimmed by 3 bases and J by 4 bases, 0 bases remained unmatched. Germline CDR1 and CDR2: SGHNT and YYREEE (reference sequence). The CDR3 runs 13 residues. The CDR3 reads CASSWDRGTEAFF. DNA for the CDR3: TGTGCCAGCAGCTGGGACAGGGGCACTGAAGCTTTCTTT.

This chain joins TRBV5-1 and TRBJ2-1, with 8 bases lining up with TRBD1. The V gene end was trimmed by 0 bases and the J gene end by 7 bases; junction bases not matched to a gene: 9. The CDR3 covers 16 residues. Germline V gives CDR1 SGHRS, CDR2 YFSETQ. CDR3 sequence (DNA): TGCGCCAGCAGCTTGGCCCCAGGGGGCGAAGTGAATGAGCAGTTCTTC. It translates to CASSLAPGGEVNEQFF.

The J gene is TRBJ2-7, the V gene TRBV27; weak D call: TRBD2 (6 bases). Germline V gives CDR1 MNHEY, CDR2 SMNVEV (reference sequence). The CDR3 sequence is 15 residues long. The V and J ends lost 0 bases and 3 bases respectively, with 12 bases between them. The CDR3 region has the DNA TGTGCCAGCAGTTTATCCCGGGAGTTGGACTACGAGCAGTACTTC. As protein: CASSLSRELDYEQYF.